Listed here are 12 T cell receptor beta chains from one sample, sequenced in a study of shared clonotypes between healthy human individuals. Measured with immunoSEQ multiplex PCR; TCRdb has only the in-frame clones, and not every one. This sample has roughly 1,100,000 clones, with 65% to 80% found just once. The sample consisted of memory CD4+ T cells sorted from blood. As for subset: CD45RA-negative fraction. Source of these receptors: a man younger than 35 in good health.

The chain joins TRBV5-6 to TRBJ2-3, with 7 bases lining up with TRBD1. Losses at the gene ends were 4 bases for V and 0 bases for J; bases not matched to a gene: 14. The germline gives CDR1 SGHDT, CDR2 YYEEEE. This CDR3 has 18 residues. The CDR3 bases are TGTGCCAGCAGCATATTTGGGACAGCCTCCTCTAGCACAGATACGCAGTATTTT. It specifies CASSIFGTASSSTDTQYF.

The genes are TRBV28 and TRBJ1-5; 10 bases match TRBD1. V shed 7 bases and J 4 bases; nucleotides not matched to a gene: 7. The CDR3 extends over 15 amino acids. Germline CDR1 MDHEN, CDR2 SYDVKM. The CDR3 DNA is TGTGCCAGCAATCGACCGGGACAGGGGAATCAGCCCCAGCATTTT. This encodes CASNRPGQGNQPQHF. Supplemented by reference TRBV28 and TRBJ1-5, the full variable domain reads DVKVTQSSRYLVKRTGEKVFLECVQDMDHENMFWYRQDPGLGLRLIYFSYDVKMKEKGDIPEGYSVSREKKERFSLILESASTNQTSMYLCASNRPGQGNQPQHFGDGTRLSIL.

This clone has more than one count but fewer than ten. The V call is TRBV2, the J call TRBJ1-1; D ambiguous. This CDR3 spans 13 amino acids. Trimming removed 4 bases from V and 6 bases from J, with 12 bases in between. CDR1 is SNHLY and CDR2 is FYNNEI in the germline V gene. CDR3 bases: TGTGCCAGCAGTGTGAATGGGATTGCTGAAGCTTTCTTT. It is translated as CASSVNGIAEAFF.

The V and J genes are TRBV7-2 and TRBJ1-2; D uncertain. Trimming removed 2 bases from V and 6 bases from J, with 7 bases in between. The CDR3 extends over 12 amino acids. Germline V gene data show CDR1 as SGHTA and CDR2 as FQGNSA. This CDR3 reads CASSLYGDGYTF. In nucleotides, the CDR3 is TGTGCCAGCAGCTTATATGGGGATGGCTACACCTTC.

The chain employs TRBV5-1 and TRBJ2-5; 11 nucleotides agree with TRBD1. CDR3 length equals 14 residues. Germline assignment: CDR1 SGHRS and CDR2 YFSETQ. With V trimmed by 4 bases and J by 4 bases, 3 bases remained unmatched. The CDR3 DNA reads as TGCGCCAGCAGCGGGGACAGGGGGGTAGAGACCCAGTACTTC. It codes for CASSGDRGVETQYF.

This sequence joins TRBV7-2 and TRBJ1-1; D gene unclear. V lost 1 base, J lost 3 bases, and 15 bases lay in between. From germline, CDR1 is SGHTA and CDR2 FQGNSA. The CDR3 runs 16 residues. The chain's CDR3 is CASSLVARFGHTEAFF. In DNA form, the CDR3 reads TGTGCCAGCAGCTTAGTGGCCAGGTTCGGGCACACTGAAGCTTTCTTT. Together with reference TRBV7-2 and TRBJ1-1, the CDR3 gives the full variable domain: GAGVSQSPSNKVTEKGKDVELRCDPISGHTALYWYRQSLGQGLEFLIYFQGNSAPDKSGLPSDRFSAERTGGSVSTLTIQRTQQEDSAVYLCASSLVARFGHTEAFFGQGTRLTVV.

This clone has a handful of counts. This sequence joins TRBV7-2 and TRBJ2-3; maybe TRBD2 (5 bases). CDR3 size: 16 residues. Germline CDR1 is SGHTA and CDR2 is FQGNSA. V lost 6 bases and J lost 0, with 16 bases in between. DNA for the CDR3: TGTGCCAGCAGTCCTCTCGGGTGGACTAGCACAGATACGCAGTATTTT. It is translated as CASSPLGWTSTDTQYF. The whole variable domain, remainder taken from reference TRBV7-2 and TRBJ2-3, is GAGVSQSPSNKVTEKGKDVELRCDPISGHTALYWYRQSLGQGLEFLIYFQGNSAPDKSGLPSDRFSAERTGGSVSTLTIQRTQQEDSAVYLCASSPLGWTSTDTQYFGPGTRLTVL.

V is TRBV5-1 and J is TRBJ1-2; D perhaps matches TRBD1 (5 bases). This CDR3 is built from 17 residues. The V end lost 5 bases, the J end lost 6 bases, and 26 bases lay between the germline ends. Germline loops: CDR1 SGHRS, CDR2 YFSETQ. In DNA, the CDR3 is TGCGCCAGCAGGCGAGGAGGGGCGGTGGTGGGAGAGAATGGCTACACCTTC. The encoded protein is CASRRGGAVVGENGYTF. The full variable domain, its missing parts supplied by reference TRBV5-1 and TRBJ1-2, is KAGVTQTPRYLIKTRGQQVTLSCSPISGHRSVSWYQQTPGQGLQFLFEYFSETQRNKGNFPGRFSGRQFSNSRSEMNVSTLELGDSALYLCASRRGGAVVGENGYTFGSGTRLTVV.

This clone was detected only once. The chain links TRBV30 to TRBJ1-2, with 7 bases lining up with TRBD1. CDR1 and CDR2 from the germline V gene are GTSNPN and SVGIG (reference sequence). The CDR3 consists of 16 residues. V was pared by 5 bases and J by 2 bases, with 14 bases of the junction left unmatched. The CDR3 region is CAWGRTGASRNYGYTF. In DNA, the CDR3 is TGTGCCTGGGGGAGGACAGGAGCATCGAGAAACTATGGCTACACCTTC.

This chain links TRBV18 with TRBJ1-6; the match to TRBD1 covers 9 bases. The germline gives CDR1 KGHSH, CDR2 LQKENI. The J segment lost 9 bases and the V segment lost 6 bases, leaving 6 bases of the junction unmatched. The CDR3 has 14 amino acids. CDR3 sequence: CASSTGTGSSPLHF. The CDR3 nucleotides are TGTGCCAGCTCGACCGGGACAGGGTCTTCACCCCTCCACTTT.

The sample holds one count of this clone. This chain links TRBV11-2 with TRBJ1-1; 7 nucleotides match TRBD1. Germline assignment: CDR1 SGHAT and CDR2 FQNNGV. CDR3 length: 15 residues. V shed 5 bases, J shed 2 bases, and the junction held 8 bases outside the gene matches. Here the CDR3 DNA reads TGTGCCAGCAGCCCAGGAGGGACAGCCAACACTGAAGCTTTCTTT. Its protein is CASSPGGTANTEAFF.

The V call is TRBV9, the J call TRBJ2-3; tentatively, D is TRBD1 or TRBD2 (5 bases each). The CDR3 length is 15 residues. Germline V CDR1 and CDR2: SGDLS, YYNGEE. V dropped 4 bases and J dropped 3 bases, with 15 bases sitting between them. As DNA, the CDR3 is TGTGCCAGCAGCCCCGAGTTGGGGACGACAGATACGCAGTATTTT. Protein sequence: CASSPELGTTDTQYF.